This T cell receptor (beta chain) stems from a study of beta chain features in type 1 diabetes. Isolated RNA was reverse transcribed in full, so expressed TCRB transcripts were sequenced. Profiled with immunoSEQ multiplex PCR; TCRdb holds only in-frame clones, not every one. Among hundreds of thousands of clones listed, around an eighth were seen once. Germline V gene lookup returns CDR1 SEHNR and CDR2 FQNEAQ (reference sequence). This CDR3 comprises 12 residues. Study findings and constraints: Reads derived from cDNA could over-represent cells showing high TCR expression. Relative to healthy donors, patients appeared to have naive, central memory and Treg TCRB repertoires that were more similar. Shortening of TCRB CDR3s, moderate but significant, appeared in all four CD4+ subsets of Type 1 diabetes patients.

Note on this clone: The antigen remains unidentified.

Sorting that relied on CD45RO/CCR7/CD25/CD127/CD95/CD27 yielded CD4+ naive, central memory, regulatory and stem cell-like memory cells. In all sorted populations, purity surpassed 95%. The V and J genes are TRBV7-9 and TRBJ2-5; the D is unclear. The DNA end is more similar to TRBJ2-7, so the J call may be wrong. What was sequenced was naive CD4+ T cells from blood. This clonotype was sampled from a man aged 18 to 29 with type 1 diabetes. The CDR3 sequence is CASSPSGNEQYF. The CDR3 region has the DNA TGTGCCAGCAGCCCCTCGGGCAACGAGCAGTACTTC.